This T cell receptor (beta chain) originates from a study of T cell repertoires and HLA-DP antigens. As for the study in general: Pre-culture CD4+ samples used 1,200 ng DNA versus about 220 ng for CD137+CD4+ sorts. General study results and limits: Total CD4+ responders were stimulated by HeLa antigen-presenting cells.

A remark on this clone: Its target is not known.

Amplification used primers for 54 TRBV and 13 TRBJ segments. Clones were sequenced by immunoSEQ multiplex PCR, and TCRdb holds only the in-frame ones, with some missing. The data hold roughly 110,000 clones, with around 92% observed a single time. Purity of the untouched CD4+ T cells was roughly 98%. This CDR3 is built from 18 residues. Germline CDR1 reads SGHDN; CDR2 reads FVKESK. Trimming stripped 1 base from V and 4 bases from J, with 20 bases between. Sequencing was carried out using CD4+ T cells from PBMCs. The sequence came from a woman aged 18-35 years in good health and CMV-seronegative. V usage is TRBV14 and J usage is TRBJ2-1; either TRBD1 or TRBD2 may fit D (5 bases each). This CDR3 reads CASSQVGRVAPRYNEQFF. For the CDR3, the DNA is TGTGCCAGCAGCCAAGTGGGACGGGTAGCGCCGAGATACAATGAGCAGTTCTTC.